These 4 T cell receptor beta chains share one sample of origin, sequenced in a study of T cells in Graves' hyperthyroidism and ophthalmopathy. TCR beta CDR3 sequences were amplified from RNA transcripts. With the HTBI primer set, the TCR CDR3 went through a first round of RT-PCR. From the multiplex PCR reads, TCRdb called clonotypes with MiXCR, one entry per CDR3 protein. The sample holds about 180,000 distinct CDR3 sequences; around 8.9% are singletons and the top ten take roughly 23%. The specimen sequenced was blood. Every receptor here comes from a woman between 18 and 30 years old with Graves' hyperthyroidism that later progressed to Graves' ophthalmopathy.

V and J are TRBV12-5 and TRBJ2-3, with 8 bases matching TRBD1. Germline loops: CDR1 LGHNT, CDR2 FRNRAP. V gave up 6 bases and J gave up 5 bases; unmatched junction bases: 7. CDR3 length equals 14 residues. CDR3 in DNA: TGTGCTAGTGGACTGGACAGGGAAGTAGATACGCAGTATTTT. It yields the protein CASGLDREVDTQYF.

This clonotype was seen many times. The rearrangement uses TRBV27 and TRBJ1-4, with 7 bases aligning to TRBD1. The germline gives CDR1 MNHEY, CDR2 SMNVEV (reference sequence). CDR3 size: 15 residues. The junction had 8 bases not matched to a gene; V was cut back by 6 bases and J by 4 bases. The CDR3 DNA sequence: TGTGCCAGCAGAAAACAGGGGTTTGTTAATGAAAAACTGTTTTTT. Translating gives CASRKQGFVNEKLFF.

For this clonotype: Compared with germline, one end of the junction differs, possibly owing to a read error. The chain links TRBV11-2 to TRBJ2-5; no clear D. Germline V gene sequence: CDR1 SGHAT, CDR2 FQNNGV. The CDR3 extends over 11 amino acids. For the CDR3, the DNA is TGTGCCAGCACGCAGTCGGAGACCCAGCACTTC. Protein product: CASTQSETQHF.

This clonotype occurred many times. Sequence at one end of the junction differs from germline and may be a read error. The chain links TRBV29-1 to TRBJ2-1; D may be TRBD2 (5 bases). The CDR3 has 14 residues. Looked up from germline, CDR1 is SQVTM and CDR2 is ANQGSEA. The CDR3, as DNA: TGTTCTACTCCCGGGGTGGGGAGTTACAATGAGCAGTTCTTC. It codes for CSTPGVGSYNEQFF.